These T cell receptor beta chains were read from a single sample in a study of T cell responses to AZD1222 COVID-19 vaccine. Using immunoSEQ multiplex PCR, the repertoire was profiled, and TCRdb retains in-frame clones only, with some absent. The data contain around 110,000 clones, about 88% of them singletons. Here the sequenced sample was peripheral blood, taken on day 0 of AZD1222 vaccination. Every receptor here comes from an adult in good health. Each CDR3 is given with its conserved first and last residue. The D gene is left open where the match is weak. A clone size is listed for some rows: how often the clone was seen (once, few, many), or a class if it is expanded.

d_gene: -
v_gene: TRBV3-1/TRBV3-2
abundance: once
j_gene: TRBJ2-3
CDR3nt: TGTGCCAGCAGTTTCTCCCGGGGCACAGATACGCAGTATTTT
CDR3aa: CASSFSRGTDTQYF

d_gene: -
v_gene: TRBV5-1
abundance: -
j_gene: TRBJ1-2
CDR3nt: TGCGCCAGCAGTCTCGGTTCGGGGGATGGCTACACCTTC
CDR3aa: CASSLGSGDGYTF

d_gene: -
v_gene: TRBV19
abundance: -
j_gene: TRBJ1-1
CDR3nt: TGTGCCAGTAGTTTACAGGGTGGTATGGTTGAAGCTTTCTTT
CDR3aa: CASSLQGGMVEAFF

d_gene: -
v_gene: TRBV7-8
abundance: -
j_gene: TRBJ1-3
CDR3nt: TGTGCCAGCAGCTTAGGGCTTGGGGACACCATATATTTT
CDR3aa: CASSLGLGDTIYF

d_gene: -
v_gene: TRBV27
abundance: -
j_gene: TRBJ2-1
CDR3nt: TGTGCCAGCAGTTTTACCTACAATGAGCAGTTCTTC
CDR3aa: CASSFTYNEQFF

d_gene: TRBD1
v_gene: TRBV6-1
abundance: -
j_gene: TRBJ2-7
CDR3nt: TGTGCCAGCAGTGAGACAGGGATCGGCTACGAGCAGTACTTC
CDR3aa: CASSETGIGYEQYF

d_gene: TRBD1
v_gene: TRBV15
abundance: -
j_gene: TRBJ2-5
CDR3nt: TGTGCCACCAGCAGAGGTCGTTTAGGGACAGTACAAGAGACCCAGTACTTC
CDR3aa: CATSRGRLGTVQETQYF

d_gene: TRBD1
v_gene: TRBV19
abundance: -
j_gene: TRBJ1-2
CDR3nt: TGTGCCAGTAGTCAAAGGGACAGCTGGATGGATGGCTACACCTTC
CDR3aa: CASSQRDSWMDGYTF

d_gene: -
v_gene: TRBV28
abundance: once
j_gene: TRBJ1-1
CDR3nt: TGTGCCAGCAGTCCCCGTAGGGGGACGGCCTGGTTGAACACTGAAGCTTTCTTT
CDR3aa: CASSPRRGTAWLNTEAFF

d_gene: TRBD2
v_gene: TRBV20-1
abundance: -
j_gene: TRBJ2-1
CDR3nt: TGCAGTGCTAGTGGGCCTGCTAGCGGGATAACCTCCTACAATGAGCAGTTCTTC
CDR3aa: CSASGPASGITSYNEQFF

d_gene: -
v_gene: TRBV28
abundance: -
j_gene: TRBJ1-1
CDR3nt: TGTGCCAGCAGTTTCTCGGGGGTGAACACTGAAGCTTTCTTT
CDR3aa: CASSFSGVNTEAFF

d_gene: TRBD1
v_gene: TRBV4-2
abundance: -
j_gene: TRBJ2-4
CDR3nt: TGTGCCAGCAGCCAAGATGAGACAGGGCTAGCCAAAAACATTCAGTACTTC
CDR3aa: CASSQDETGLAKNIQYF

d_gene: TRBD1
v_gene: TRBV28
abundance: -
j_gene: TRBJ1-2
CDR3nt: TGTGCCAGCAGTTCACCGGGACAGGGGGCTTATGGCTACACCTTC
CDR3aa: CASSSPGQGAYGYTF

d_gene: -
v_gene: TRBV28
abundance: -
j_gene: TRBJ1-2
CDR3nt: TGTGCCAGCAGTTTTGACAGTACCTATGGCTACACCTTC
CDR3aa: CASSFDSTYGYTF

d_gene: -
v_gene: TRBV18
abundance: -
j_gene: TRBJ1-5
CDR3nt: TGTGCCAGCTCACGTTCTGAGGGAAATCAGCCCCAGCATTTT
CDR3aa: CASSRSEGNQPQHF

d_gene: TRBD2
v_gene: TRBV7-2
abundance: -
j_gene: TRBJ2-5
CDR3nt: TGTGCCAGCATAATCCTAGCGGGGGGAGGAGAGACCCAGTACTTC
CDR3aa: CASIILAGGGETQYF

d_gene: TRBD1
v_gene: TRBV6-1
abundance: -
j_gene: TRBJ2-5
CDR3nt: TGTGCCAGCAGTGAAGATCAACAGGGGTGGGAGACCCAGTACTTC
CDR3aa: CASSEDQQGWETQYF

d_gene: TRBD2
v_gene: TRBV6-2/TRBV6-3
abundance: -
j_gene: TRBJ2-3
CDR3nt: TGTGCCAGCAGTTACCGACTAGCGGCCTCAGATACGCAGTATTTT
CDR3aa: CASSYRLAASDTQYF

d_gene: -
v_gene: TRBV29-1
abundance: -
j_gene: TRBJ1-1
CDR3nt: TGCAGCGTTGAGACAGGGAACACTGAAGCTTTCTTT
CDR3aa: CSVETGNTEAFF

d_gene: TRBD2
v_gene: TRBV5-1
abundance: -
j_gene: TRBJ2-1
CDR3nt: TGCGCCAGCAGCTTCCTGGGACTAGCGGGAGGGCCAGGGAACAATGAGCAGTTCTTC
CDR3aa: CASSFLGLAGGPGNNEQFF

d_gene: -
v_gene: TRBV30
abundance: -
j_gene: TRBJ1-1
CDR3nt: TGTGCCTGGACAGGGGCCCGAACTGAAGCTTTCTTT
CDR3aa: CAWTGARTEAFF

d_gene: -
v_gene: TRBV7-2
abundance: -
j_gene: TRBJ2-5
CDR3nt: TGTGCCAGCAGCTTAAGTACTACTACGGGGAACCAGTACTTC
CDR3aa: CASSLSTTTGNQYF

d_gene: -
v_gene: TRBV24-1
abundance: -
j_gene: TRBJ2-2
CDR3nt: TGTGCCACCCATCCCGGGGGAGAGAGGACCGGGGAGCTGTTTTTT
CDR3aa: CATHPGGERTGELFF

d_gene: -
v_gene: TRBV9
abundance: few
j_gene: TRBJ1-6
CDR3nt: TGTGCCAGCAGCGTAAGTTACAGCCCTAATTCACCCCTCCACTTT
CDR3aa: CASSVSYSPNSPLHF

d_gene: TRBD1
v_gene: TRBV3-1/TRBV3-2
abundance: -
j_gene: TRBJ1-2
CDR3nt: TGTGCCAGCAGCCAAGATCGGGGACAGGGAAAAAGTGGCTACACCTTC
CDR3aa: CASSQDRGQGKSGYTF